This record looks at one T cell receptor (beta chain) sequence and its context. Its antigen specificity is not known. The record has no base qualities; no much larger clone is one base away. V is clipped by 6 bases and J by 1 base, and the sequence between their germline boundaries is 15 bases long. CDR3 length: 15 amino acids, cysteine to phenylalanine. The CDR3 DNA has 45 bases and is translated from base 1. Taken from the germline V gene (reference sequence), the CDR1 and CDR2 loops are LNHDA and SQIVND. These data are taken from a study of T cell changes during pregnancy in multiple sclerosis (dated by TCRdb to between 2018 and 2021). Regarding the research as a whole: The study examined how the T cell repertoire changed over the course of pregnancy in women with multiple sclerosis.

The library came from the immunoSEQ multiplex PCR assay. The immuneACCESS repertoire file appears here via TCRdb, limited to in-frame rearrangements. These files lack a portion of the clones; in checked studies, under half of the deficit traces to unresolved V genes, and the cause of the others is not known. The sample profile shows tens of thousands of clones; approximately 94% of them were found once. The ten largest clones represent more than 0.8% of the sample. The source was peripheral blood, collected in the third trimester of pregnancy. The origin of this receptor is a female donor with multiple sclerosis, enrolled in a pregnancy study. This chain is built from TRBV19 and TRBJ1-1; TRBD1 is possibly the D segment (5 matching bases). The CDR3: CASRSDTRPNTEAFF. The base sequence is TGTGCCAGTAGATCGGACACACGCCCGAACACTGAAGCTTTCTTT.